The 8 T cell receptor beta chains below come from one sample, sequenced in a study of blood T cell repertoires in COVID-19. Only in-frame clones appear in the TCRdb table, and some are missing; sequencing was by immunoSEQ multiplex PCR. The sample shows roughly 190,000 clones, 84% of them seen only once. The source material was PBMCs or T cells enriched from blood (not recorded which). These receptors all stem from a woman in her twenties or thirties who had been exposed to COVID-19.

V is TRBV4-1 and J is TRBJ1-5, with D unclear. V lost 4 bases, J lost 2 bases, and 12 bases lay in between. The CDR3 consists of 15 residues. Germline CDR1 is MGHRA and CDR2 is YSYEKL. This CDR3 is CASSPLSSGNQPQHF. CDR3 nucleotide sequence: TGCGCCAGCAGCCCCCTTTCTTCGGGCAATCAGCCCCAGCATTTT.

The chain links TRBV6-5 to TRBJ1-1, with TRBD1 identical over 7 bases. This CDR3 has 13 residues. Losses at the gene ends were 2 bases for V and 8 bases for J; bases not matched to a gene: 5. Germline assignment: CDR1 MNHEY and CDR2 SVGAGI. Here the CDR3 DNA reads TGTGCCAGCAGTTACCGCGGACAGGCAGAAGCTTTCTTT. The encoded protein is CASSYRGQAEAFF.

This chain uses TRBV27 with TRBJ2-1; 9 nucleotides agree with TRBD2. V shed 6 bases, J shed 4 bases, and the junction held 1 base outside the gene matches. The germline CDR1 and CDR2 sequences are MNHEY and SMNVEV (reference sequence). The CDR3 sequence is 13 residues long. CDR3 nucleotides: TGTGCCAGCAGACTAGCGGGTTACAATGAGCAGTTCTTC. This sequence encodes CASRLAGYNEQFF.

V is TRBV7-6 and J is TRBJ2-2; tentative D call: TRBD2 (6 bases). Trimming took 5 bases from V and 5 from J, leaving 18 bases between them. The CDR3 is made up of 16 amino acids. Germline V gene lookup returns CDR1 SGHVS and CDR2 FNYEAQ. CDR3 DNA: TGTGCCAGCAGCCCGAGAAAGGAGGGGTGGACCGGGGAGCTGTTTTTT. Its translation is CASSPRKEGWTGELFF.

The chain carries TRBV19 and TRBJ2-2; D might be TRBD2 (6 bases). CDR1 is LNHDA and CDR2 is SQIVND in the germline V gene (reference sequence). V gave up 6 bases and J gave up 2 bases, with 16 bases separating them. This CDR3 is built from 16 residues. The CDR3 loop is CASSQRSGVNTGELFF. CDR3 sequence (DNA): TGTGCCAGTAGCCAAAGATCGGGGGTTAACACCGGGGAGCTGTTTTTT.

The rearrangement links TRBV11-2 to TRBJ1-4; D is perhaps TRBD1 (5 bases). CDR1 is SGHAT and CDR2 is FQNNGV in the germline V gene. V dropped 5 bases and J dropped 0 bases, with 13 bases sitting between them. CDR3 length equals 16 residues. CDR3 DNA sequence: TGTGCCAGCAGCCGGGGGGTTCGGGCAACTAATGAAAAACTGTTTTTT. Encoded protein: CASSRGVRATNEKLFF. The complete variable domain, with remaining parts taken from reference TRBV11-2 and TRBJ1-4, reads EAGVAQSPRYKIIEKRQSVAFWCNPISGHATLYWYQQILGQGPKLLIQFQNNGVVDDSQLPKDRFSAERLKGVDSTLKIQPAKLEDSAVYLCASSRGVRATNEKLFFGSGTQLSVL.

V gene TRBV11-2 combines with J gene TRBJ2-3; D uncertain. Germline V lookup: CDR1 SGHAT, CDR2 FQNNGV. V gave up 5 bases and J gave up 0 bases, with 9 bases separating them. This CDR3 spans 14 amino acids. The DNA for the CDR3 is TGTGCCAGCAGCCCCCCTCAGAGCACAGATACGCAGTATTTT. Translation: CASSPPQSTDTQYF.

This clone appeared a few times. The chain employs TRBV30 and TRBJ2-2; 7 bases are a match to TRBD1. CDR1 GTSNPN and CDR2 SVGIG come from the germline V gene (reference sequence). The CDR3 consists of 14 residues. V dropped 4 bases and J dropped 4; count of bases not matched to a gene: 6. CDR3 DNA sequence: TGTGCCTGGACCTGGACAGGTCCCACCGGGGAGCTGTTTTTT. It specifies CAWTWTGPTGELFF.